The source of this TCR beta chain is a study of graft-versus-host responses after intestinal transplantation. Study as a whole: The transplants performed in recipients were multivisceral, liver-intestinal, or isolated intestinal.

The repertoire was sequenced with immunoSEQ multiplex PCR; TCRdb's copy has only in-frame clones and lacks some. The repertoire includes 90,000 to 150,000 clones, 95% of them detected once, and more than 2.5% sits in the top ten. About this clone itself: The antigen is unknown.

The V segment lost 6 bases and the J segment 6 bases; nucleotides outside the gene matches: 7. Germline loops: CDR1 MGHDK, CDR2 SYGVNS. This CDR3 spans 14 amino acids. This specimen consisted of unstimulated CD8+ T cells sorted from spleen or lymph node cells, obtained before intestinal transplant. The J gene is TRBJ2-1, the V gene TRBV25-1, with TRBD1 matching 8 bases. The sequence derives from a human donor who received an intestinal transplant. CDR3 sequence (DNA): TGTGCCAGCAGAGAGACAGGGGCGGGCAATGAGCAGTTCTTC. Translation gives CASRETGAGNEQFF. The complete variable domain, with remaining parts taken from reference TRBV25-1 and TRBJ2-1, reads EADIYQTPRYLVIGTGKKITLECSQTMGHDKMYWYQQDPGMELHLIHYSYGVNSTEKGDLSSESTVSRIRTEHFPLTLESARPSHTSQYLCASRETGAGNEQFFGPGTRLTVL.